The next 20 T cell receptor beta chains were all read from a single sample in a study of blood T cell repertoires in COVID-19. TCRdb's table, derived via immunoSEQ multiplex PCR, lists solely in-frame clones and lacks some. The sample carries about 320,000 clones, nearly 90% recorded once. Sequencing was done on a sample of PBMCs or T cells enriched from blood (not recorded which). The receptors here all came from a woman aged 25 to 39 who had recovered from COVID-19.

The chain joins TRBV25-1 to TRBJ1-3, with TRBD1 matching 8 bases. CDR1 is MGHDK and CDR2 is SYGVNS in the germline V gene. The trim removed 7 bases at V and 0 bases at J, leaving 5 bases unmatched. The CDR3 consists of 15 residues. CDR3: CASMTGVSSGNTIYF. As DNA, the CDR3 is TGTGCCAGCATGACAGGGGTAAGCTCTGGAAACACCATATATTTT.

This chain uses TRBV27 with TRBJ1-6, with 8 bases fitting TRBD1. The V segment lost 2 bases and the J segment 6 bases; nucleotides outside the gene matches: 3. The CDR3 covers 15 residues. Germline loops: CDR1 MNHEY, CDR2 SMNVEV (reference sequence). The CDR3 spells CASSLETGVNSPLHF. In nucleotides, the CDR3 is TGTGCCAGCAGTTTAGAGACAGGGGTTAATTCACCCCTCCACTTT.

There are a few counts of this clone. The chain has TRBV3-1 (or the pseudogene TRBV3-2) and TRBJ1-2; 11 bases line up with TRBD1. Germline CDR1 reads LGHDT; CDR2 reads YNNKEL (reference sequence). CDR3 size: 15 residues. The ends lost 1 base at V and 5 bases at J; junction bases unmatched: 3. The CDR3 nucleotides read TGTGCCAGCAGCCAAGGGACAGGGGGCCTGTATGGCTACACCTTC. Amino acid sequence: CASSQGTGGLYGYTF.

The CDR3 spells CASSENGQGNNSPLHF. In DNA, the CDR3 is TGTGCCAGCTCAGAGAATGGGCAGGGCAATAATTCACCCCTCCACTTT. J is TRBJ1-6 and V is TRBV18; D is perhaps TRBD1 (5 bases). Deletions cut 5 bases from V and 5 bases from J, with 16 bases between. Germline CDR1 KGHSH, CDR2 LQKENI. This CDR3 is 16 amino acids long.

The chain joins TRBV6-4 to TRBJ2-6; no firm D call. The CDR3 is 13 amino acids. Germline assignment: CDR1 MRHNA and CDR2 SNTAGT. Trimming pared 5 bases from V and 2 bases from J, leaving 4 bases between. This chain's CDR3 is CASSHPGANVLTF. CDR3 nucleotides: TGTGCCAGCAGTCATCCTGGGGCCAACGTCCTGACTTTC.

The rearrangement uses TRBV19 and TRBJ1-1; tentative D call: TRBD1 (6 bases). CDR3 length equals 13 residues. CDR1 and CDR2 from the germline V gene are LNHDA and SQIVND (reference sequence). Trimming stripped 7 bases from V and 3 bases from J, with 12 bases between. The CDR3 here is CASTPKGDTEAFF. For the CDR3, the DNA is TGTGCCAGTACCCCGAAGGGGGACACTGAAGCTTTCTTT.

This rearrangement joins TRBV30 to TRBJ1-1; 7 bases agree with TRBD1. This CDR3 is built from 14 residues. V lost 4 bases to trimming and J lost 3 bases; unmatched junction nucleotides: 8. Germline V gene lookup returns CDR1 GTSNPN and CDR2 SVGIG (reference sequence). The CDR3 DNA follows: TGTGCCTGGACTTTCGACAGGGTGGACACTGAAGCTTTCTTT. Residues: CAWTFDRVDTEAFF.

This clone was recorded once. J is TRBJ1-3 and V is TRBV5-1, with D unresolved. The CDR3 contains 17 residues. The ends were cut back, 0 bases at V and 0 bases at J, with 13 bases in the middle. Germline CDR1 reads SGHRS; CDR2 reads YFSETQ. The CDR3 loop reads CASSLGRGGSSGNTIYF. CDR3 in DNA: TGCGCCAGCAGCTTGGGGCGGGGAGGAAGCTCTGGAAACACCATATATTTT.

The rearrangement joins TRBV5-1 to TRBJ1-4, with a weak D call TRBD1 (5 bases). This CDR3 has 12 amino acids. Trimming took off 4 bases at V and 8 bases at J, with 9 bases between the two ends. CDR1 is SGHRS, CDR2 YFSETQ, per germline. CDR3 sequence: CASSRGGEKLFF. The DNA of the CDR3 is TGCGCCAGCAGCCGTGGGGGGGAAAAACTGTTTTTT.

This chain links TRBV4-1 with TRBJ1-3; D is undetermined. The germline V gene has CDR1 MGHRA and CDR2 YSYEKL. V was pared by 0 bases and J by 0 bases, with 6 bases between. CDR3 length: 15 amino acids. The CDR3 bases are TGCGCCAGCAGCCAAGAAACAAGCTCTGGAAACACCATATATTTT. Protein sequence: CASSQETSSGNTIYF.

The rearrangement joins TRBV5-1 to TRBJ2-1; 8 bases map to TRBD2. V gave up 5 bases and J gave up 6 bases; unmatched junction bases: 13. Germline CDR1 is SGHRS and CDR2 is YFSETQ. The CDR3 extends over 16 amino acids. The CDR3 is CASRHGGADQTNEQFF. CDR3 coding DNA: TGCGCCAGCAGGCACGGGGGGGCCGATCAGACCAATGAGCAGTTCTTC.

This chain uses TRBV6-5 with TRBJ1-5, with D perhaps TRBD1 (5 bases). V lost 9 bases and J 1 base, leaving 16 bases between the germline ends. CDR3 length: 15 residues. Germline CDR1 reads MNHEY; CDR2 reads SVGAGI. DNA of the CDR3: TGTGCCAGTGCCCGGGACTACTCCAGCAATCAGCCCCAGCATTTT. This sequence encodes CASARDYSSNQPQHF.

The chain uses TRBV7-8 and TRBJ1-2; D not resolved. Trimming pared 1 base from V and 4 bases from J, leaving 10 bases between. The CDR3 is 14 residues long. Germline values: CDR1 SGHVS, CDR2 FQNEAQ. In DNA form, the CDR3 reads TGTGCCAGCAGCTTAGGACTGCCGGCCTATGGCTACACCTTC. Its translation is CASSLGLPAYGYTF.

The chain joins TRBV5-6 to TRBJ1-2, with D perhaps matching TRBD1 (6 bases). The CDR3 runs 12 residues. The germline V and J ends were trimmed by 4 bases and 5 bases, with 9 bases remaining between them. Germline CDR1 reads SGHDT; CDR2 reads YYEEEE. In DNA, the CDR3 is TGTGCCAGCAGCCCCGGACAGTATGGCTACACCTTC. This encodes CASSPGQYGYTF.

This CDR3 reads CASSQATGTYGYTF. The CDR3 DNA reads TGTGCCAGCAGCCAAGCGACAGGGACGTATGGCTACACCTTC. This sequence joins TRBV3-1 (or the pseudogene TRBV3-2) and TRBJ1-2; TRBD1 agrees at 7 bases. Germline CDR1 is LGHDT and CDR2 is YNNKEL (reference sequence). CDR3 length: 14 amino acids. Trimming took 1 base from V and 5 from J; bases not matched to a gene: 4.

The chain is built from TRBV4-1 and TRBJ1-2; D call uncertain. Germline V gene lookup returns CDR1 MGHRA and CDR2 YSYEKL. The CDR3 spans 14 residues. The V end lost 2 bases, the J end lost 3 bases, and 10 bases lay between the germline ends. In nucleotides, the CDR3 is TGCGCCAGCAGCCAAACTCCAAGCCACTATGGCTACACCTTC. This translates into CASSQTPSHYGYTF.

The chain combines TRBV30 with TRBJ1-3; a possible D gene is TRBD1 (6 bases). V lost 4 bases, J lost 0 bases, and 22 bases lay in between. Looked up from germline, CDR1 is GTSNPN and CDR2 is SVGIG (reference sequence). The CDR3 contains 18 residues. This chain's CDR3 is CAWIEGHRVRPSGNTIYF. The DNA for the CDR3 is TGTGCCTGGATCGAAGGACACAGGGTGCGGCCCTCTGGAAACACCATATATTTT.

The V call is TRBV5-5, the J call TRBJ1-3; D uncertain. The V gene's germline CDR1 is SGHKS and CDR2 YYEKEE (reference sequence). V dropped 0 bases and J dropped 0 bases, with 22 bases sitting between them. The CDR3 length is 20 residues. CDR3 sequence reads: CASSLETELLTPGSGNTIYF. The CDR3 DNA follows: TGTGCCAGCAGCTTGGAAACGGAGTTACTGACCCCCGGCTCTGGAAACACCATATATTTT.

This clone was picked up many times. This chain joins TRBV19 and TRBJ2-7; tentative D call: TRBD1 (6 bases). Germline loops: CDR1 LNHDA, CDR2 SQIVND (reference sequence). The CDR3 totals 13 residues. Deletions cut 5 bases from V and 4 bases from J, with 12 bases between. CDR3: CASSSAQGYEQYF. CDR3 bases: TGTGCCAGTAGTTCAGCACAGGGTTACGAGCAGTACTTC.

This rearrangement joins TRBV30 to TRBJ2-5; D possibly corresponds to TRBD2 (6 bases). Trimming removed 0 bases from V and 5 bases from J, with 10 bases in between. The germline CDR1 and CDR2 sequences are GTSNPN and SVGIG (reference sequence). The length of the CDR3 is 13 residues. The CDR3 here is CAWSVGGGETQYF. CDR3 coding DNA: TGTGCCTGGAGTGTAGGAGGAGGGGAGACCCAGTACTTC.